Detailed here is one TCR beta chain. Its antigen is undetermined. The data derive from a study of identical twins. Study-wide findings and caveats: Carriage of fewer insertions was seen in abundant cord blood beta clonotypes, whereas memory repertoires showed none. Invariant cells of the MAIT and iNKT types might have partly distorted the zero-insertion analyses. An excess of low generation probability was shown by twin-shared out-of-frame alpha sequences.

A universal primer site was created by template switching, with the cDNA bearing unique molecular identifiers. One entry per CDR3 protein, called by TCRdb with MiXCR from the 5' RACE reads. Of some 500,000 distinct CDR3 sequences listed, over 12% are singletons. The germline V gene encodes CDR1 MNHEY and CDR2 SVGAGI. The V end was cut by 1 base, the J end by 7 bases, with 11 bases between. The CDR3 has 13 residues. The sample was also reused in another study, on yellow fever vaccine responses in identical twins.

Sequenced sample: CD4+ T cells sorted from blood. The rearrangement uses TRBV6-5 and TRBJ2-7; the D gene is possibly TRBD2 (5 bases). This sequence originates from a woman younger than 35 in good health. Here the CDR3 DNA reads TGTGCCAGCAGTTACTGGGAGAGGAGTGAGCAGTACTTC. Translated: CASSYWERSEQYF.